The subject of this entry is one T cell receptor (beta chain). This sample is part of a study of CD8 T cells in Susac syndrome. Both CD4+ and CD8+ T cells were negatively isolated, and TEMRA cells underwent FACS enrichment. With random hexamers, reverse transcription was performed on about 0.5 to 1 ug of RNA. Amplification of TCR beta CDR3 by immunoSEQ multiplex PCR spanned 54 Vbeta and 13 Jbeta. TCRdb used MiXCR to reprocess the immunoSEQ multiplex PCR reads, holding one entry per CDR3 protein. Among 95,000 to 150,000 distinct CDR3 sequences, around 95% were seen once, and the ten largest hold 0.095% to 0.1%. V lost 6 bases to trimming and J lost 2 bases, with 14 bases between them. Germline-derived CDR1 and CDR2 are MNHEY and SVGAGI. CDR3 length: 14 residues.

The V and J genes are TRBV6-5 and TRBJ2-7, with D possibly matching TRBD1 (6 bases). The sample taken for sequencing was CD4+ T cells from PBMCs. This sequence originates from a human donor in good health. The CDR3 DNA follows: TGTGCCAGCAGAATTTGGACAGAGACCTACGAGCAGTACTTC. Translating gives CASRIWTETYEQYF.